Presented here are 15 T cell receptor beta chains from one specimen sequenced in a study of T cells in women clearing cervical HPV infection. Only in-frame clones appear in the TCRdb table, and some are missing; sequencing was by immunoSEQ multiplex PCR. The repertoire table contains 25,000 to 35,000 clones. Sequencing input: blood buffy coat. The receptors shown here come from a woman between 18 and 70 years old with a cervical HPV16 infection that either progressed to CIN3+ or cleared (not recorded which).

To note about this clone: Sequencing ends 3 residues short of the CDR3 end; the germline J gene provides the rest. The rearrangement joins TRBV5-1 to TRBJ2-3, with TRBD2 matching 7 bases. Germline V gene sequence: CDR1 SGHRS, CDR2 YFSETQ. The CDR3 is 17 residues long. The CDR3 DNA, read in part, is TGCGCCAGCAGCTCCGGTCGCTGGGAGGGGCGGCAAGAGACG. Its translation is CASSSGRWEGRQET. The full CDR3 is CASSSGRWEGRQETQYF.

To note about this clone: The read ends 3 residues before the CDR3 terminus; that terminus is restored from the germline J gene. The rearrangement joins TRBV7-3 to TRBJ2-1; 10 bases are shared with TRBD2. CDR1 and CDR2 (germline): SGHTA, FQGTGA. The CDR3 is 15 residues long. V gave up 0 bases and J gave up 8 bases; unmatched junction bases: 4. The part of the CDR3 DNA that was read is TGTGCCAGCAGCTTAACGGGGACTAGCGCCCATGAG. This sequence encodes CASSLTGTSAHE. In full, the CDR3 is CASSLTGTSAHEQFF. Looking up the rest from reference TRBV7-3 and TRBJ2-1 gives the full variable domain: GAGVSQTPSNKVTEKGKYVELRCDPISGHTALYWYRQSLGQGPEFLIYFQGTGAADDSGLPNDRFFAVRPEGSVSTLKIQRTERGDSAVYLCASSLTGTSAHEQFFGPGTRLTVL.

Details on this clone: The read terminates 3 residues ahead of where the CDR3 ends, so the germline J gene completes it. The V call is TRBV20-1, the J call TRBJ2-3; 11 nucleotides match TRBD2. CDR1 is DFQATT, CDR2 SNEGSKA, per germline (reference sequence). V shed 1 base and J 6 bases; nucleotides not matched to a gene: 18. This CDR3 is 19 amino acids long. The sequenced part of the CDR3 DNA is TGCAGTGCTAGAGGAGGGCCCACTAGCGGGAGTATTTTAGGGGATACG. This gives the protein CSARGGPTSGSILGDT. From start to end, the CDR3 is CSARGGPTSGSILGDTQYF.

About this clone: The read falls 3 residues short of the CDR3 end, and the missing part is taken from the germline J gene. This chain joins TRBV30 and TRBJ2-1; 8 bases match TRBD1. Germline V CDR1 and CDR2: GTSNPN, SVGIG (reference sequence). J gave up 6 bases and V 0 bases, and 4 bases lay outside the gene matches. The CDR3 length is 14 residues. The CDR3 is CAWSVGRGLNEQFF. The DNA read from the CDR3 is TGTGCCTGGAGTGTGGGCAGGGGGCTCAATGAG.

With respect to this clone: From the germline J gene comes the end of the CDR3, since the read stops 3 residues before it. This sequence joins TRBV7-8 and TRBJ2-1, with 12 bases lining up with TRBD2. This CDR3 spans 17 amino acids. The germline V gene has CDR1 SGHVS and CDR2 FQNEAQ. Unmatched junction bases numbered 10, after V lost 2 bases and J lost 8 bases. Incomplete CDR3 DNA: TGTGCCAGCAGCTTACGCCAACTAGCGGGAGGACTGGATGAG. It encodes CASSLRQLAGGLDE. The CDR3 as a whole reads CASSLRQLAGGLDEQFF.

For this clone: The read terminates 3 residues ahead of where the CDR3 ends, so the germline J gene completes it. The chain recombines TRBV5-1 with TRBJ2-7; 7 bases are a match to TRBD2. The CDR3 is 14 amino acids. Losses at the gene ends were 0 bases for V and 2 bases for J; bases not matched to a gene: 2. CDR1 and CDR2 from the germline V gene are SGHRS and YFSETQ. CDR3 sequence reads: CASSLELATYEQYF. The sequenced part of the CDR3 DNA is TGCGCCAGCAGCTTGGAACTAGCGACCTACGAG. Drawing the rest from reference TRBV5-1 and TRBJ2-7, the complete variable domain is KAGVTQTPRYLIKTRGQQVTLSCSPISGHRSVSWYQQTPGQGLQFLFEYFSETQRNKGNFPGRFSGRQFSNSRSEMNVSTLELGDSALYLCASSLELATYEQYFGPGTRLTVT.

A note on this clone: From the germline J gene comes the end of the CDR3, since the read stops 3 residues before it. V and J are TRBV20-1 and TRBJ1-1, with D unresolved. Trimming cost V 2 bases and J 4 bases, with 11 bases left between them. This CDR3 has 13 amino acids. Germline V gene sequence: CDR1 DFQATT, CDR2 SNEGSKA (reference sequence). The sequenced CDR3 bases are TGCAGTGCTAGATCTGGAGGGCGCACTGAA. As protein: CSARSGGRTE. The entire CDR3 protein is CSARSGGRTEAFF.

A note on this clone: The read stops 3 residues short of the end of the CDR3; the missing end is completed from the germline J gene. The chain couples TRBV5-1 to TRBJ2-1; D is unresolved. Germline CDR1 reads SGHRS; CDR2 reads YFSETQ. The CDR3 sequence is 14 residues long. V was cut by 4 bases and J by 2 bases, with 10 bases left in between. CDR3 amino acids: CASSRSTTYNEQFF. Partial CDR3 DNA: TGCGCCAGCAGCCGGTCTACCACCTACAATGAG.

Comments on this clone: From the germline J gene comes the end of the CDR3, since the read stops 3 residues before it. This chain connects TRBV19 to TRBJ1-3; 8 bases agree with TRBD1. The CDR3 covers 14 residues. The junction had 5 bases not matched to a gene; V was cut back by 8 bases and J by 2 bases. In germline, CDR1 is LNHDA, CDR2 SQIVND (reference sequence). This chain's CDR3 is CASHPQGAGNTIYF. The covered CDR3 bases are TGTGCCAGTCACCCACAGGGGGCTGGAAACACC.

A remark on this clone: The CDR3 end falls 3 residues outside the read, so it is completed with the germline J gene. This chain uses TRBV7-3 with TRBJ2-2; D gene uncertain. The CDR3 sequence is 14 residues long. Germline V gene data show CDR1 as SGHTA and CDR2 as FQGTGA. Trimming removed 5 bases from V and 2 bases from J, with 9 bases in between. CDR3 bases read: TGTGCCAGCAGCCCCCGGTTAAACACCGGGGAG. Protein: CASSPRLNTGE. The whole CDR3 region reads CASSPRLNTGELFF. Looking up the rest from reference TRBV7-3 and TRBJ2-2 gives the full variable domain: GAGVSQTPSNKVTEKGKYVELRCDPISGHTALYWYRQSLGQGPEFLIYFQGTGAADDSGLPNDRFFAVRPEGSVSTLKIQRTERGDSAVYLCASSPRLNTGELFFGEGSRLTVL.

Note on this clone: The read ends 3 residues before the CDR3 terminus; that terminus is restored from the germline J gene. The V gene is TRBV2, the J gene TRBJ1-2; perhaps TRBD1 as D (5 bases). CDR3 length: 15 amino acids. Germline loops: CDR1 SNHLY, CDR2 FYNNEI. Trimming removed 5 bases at V and 4 bases at J, with 17 bases between. The CDR3 spells CASSYRHGFGYGYTF. Incomplete CDR3 DNA: TGTGCCAGCAGTTACAGGCATGGCTTTGGCTATGGC.

Notes on this clone: With the read ending 3 residues before the CDR3 end, the germline J gene is used to fill in that end. The chain has TRBV20-1 and TRBJ2-3; maybe TRBD1 (5 bases). Trimming left V 2 bases short and J 0 bases short, with 9 bases between. This CDR3 contains 14 residues. Germline CDR1 is DFQATT and CDR2 is SNEGSKA (reference sequence). The sequenced part of the CDR3 DNA is TGCAGTGCTAGACCGGACATTAGCACAGATACG. Encoded protein: CSARPDISTDT. The whole CDR3 reads CSARPDISTDTQYF.

A word on this clone: The CDR3 end lies 3 residues beyond the end of the read and is filled in from the germline J gene. The chain links TRBV2 to TRBJ1-1; the D gene is possibly TRBD1 (5 bases). CDR3 size: 14 residues. Trimming left V 2 bases short and J 1 base short, with 8 bases between. Germline V gene sequence: CDR1 SNHLY, CDR2 FYNNEI. CDR3 residues: CASSERGGNTEAFF. The CDR3 DNA, read in part, is TGTGCCAGCAGTGAAAGGGGAGGGAACACTGAA. Combining the CDR3 with reference TRBV2 and TRBJ1-1 gives the whole variable domain EPEVTQTPSHQVTQMGQEVILRCVPISNHLYFYWYRQILGQKVEFLVSFYNNEISEKSEIFDDQFSVERPDGSNFTLKIRSTKLEDSAMYFCASSERGGNTEAFFGQGTRLTVV.

Notes on this clone: The CDR3 goes on 3 residues after the read ends, and that part is filled in from the germline J gene. This rearrangement joins TRBV7-9 to TRBJ1-4; D gene uncertain. The CDR3 is 14 residues long. From germline, CDR1 is SEHNR and CDR2 FQNEAQ (reference sequence). Trimming took 5 bases from V and 6 from J, leaving 13 bases between them. CDR3 protein: CASSRSYGDEKLFF. The part of the CDR3 DNA that was read is TGTGCCAGCAGCCGGTCCTACGGGGATGAAAAA.

In the case of this clone: Sequencing ends 3 residues short of the CDR3 end; the germline J gene provides the rest. The chain is built from TRBV18 and TRBJ1-1, with TRBD1 as a possible D gene (5 bases). Germline CDR1 and CDR2: KGHSH and LQKENI. The CDR3 is 14 residues long. The sequenced part of the CDR3 DNA is TGTGCCAGCTCGCCCGGGACTGCTATAAGGGAG. Translating it yields CASSPGTAIRE. The whole CDR3 sequence is CASSPGTAIREAFF.